Listed below are T cell receptor beta chains from one sample, sequenced in a study of blood T cell repertoires in COVID-19. Some clones are missing from TCRdb's copy, which holds only in-frame ones; the method was immunoSEQ multiplex PCR. The table has 95,000 to 110,000 clones, more than 75% seen once; the top ten hold approximately 27%. Sequencing input: peripheral blood. These receptors came from a man aged 60-69 years with acute or convalescent COVID-19. The conserved cysteine and the conserved F or W are not part of the CDR3 here. Fields, in order: D gene, J gene, V gene, CDR3 protein. D genes are given only for firm matches.

D: -
J: TRBJ1-6
V: TRBV2
CDR3: ASIGGEVLSPLH

D: TRBD1
J: TRBJ2-2
V: TRBV2
CDR3: ATRPPGQGFTGELF

D: -
J: TRBJ1-3
V: TRBV30
CDR3: AWSANRASGNTIY

D: -
J: TRBJ2-2
V: TRBV5-1
CDR3: ASSQNTGELF

D: TRBD2
J: TRBJ2-1
V: TRBV5-1
CDR3: ASSFSGSRRGASHEQF

D: TRBD1
J: TRBJ2-2
V: TRBV4-1
CDR3: ASSFEQGAMAGELF

D: -
J: TRBJ2-2
V: TRBV10-2
CDR3: ASSESDRVHGELF

D: TRBD1
J: TRBJ2-5
V: TRBV29-1
CDR3: SGGTGQETQY

D: TRBD1
J: TRBJ1-2
V: TRBV6-5
CDR3: ASSQKRTGEGYT

D: -
J: TRBJ1-5
V: TRBV19
CDR3: ASSPDSRYSNQPQH

D: -
J: TRBJ1-1
V: TRBV2
CDR3: ASSRGLTEAF